This T cell receptor beta chain originates from a study of T cell repertoires in cytomegalovirus infection. Study-wide background: Use of recently identified HLA-C-restricted and well-studied HLA-B-restricted CMV epitopes was part of the study. Carrying CMV and the relevant HLA type showed in public TCR beta signatures. Study-wide results and limits: Summed public TCR beta family frequency identified CMV carriers bearing the relevant HLA. The ex vivo response showed dominance by HLA-C-restricted CMV-specific TCR beta clonotypes.

This clonotype has only one observation. Its specificity is not known. TCRdb ran MiXCR on the reads and lists one entry per CDR3 protein. This sample has about 360,000 distinct CDR3 sequences, with about 35% found just once. The clonotype originates from a human donor in good health (CMV status not recorded). Some clones in this sample may be carry-over from other donors' samples. Here the sequenced sample was cultured PBMCs, taken from culture after CMV antigen stimulation.

The DNA of the CDR3 is TGTGCCAGTAGTGCCCTAGGGGCCAAAAACATTCAGTACTTC. Translating gives CASSALGAKNIQYF. The V gene is TRBV19, the J gene TRBJ2-4, with no clear D. The germline V gene encodes CDR1 LNHDA and CDR2 SQIVND (reference sequence). V was shortened by 5 bases and J by 1 base, with 9 bases between the two germline ends. The CDR3 contains 14 residues.